The T cell receptor (beta chain) described here comes from a study of blood T cell repertoires in COVID-19. Across the study: T cells, B-cell-depleted T cells, or PBMCs provided the cDNA or gDNA that served as material.

Per the study methods: Amplification from reference gene primers served as the basis for estimated nucleated cell counts. Produced via immunoSEQ multiplex PCR; TCRdb's table is partial and in-frame only. V, J and clone size derive from that table, while D and trimming were established from the DNA sequence. The table records more than 80,000 clones, about 82% of them present only once. The CDR3 is 15 amino acids. V was shortened by 4 bases and J by 1 base, with 13 bases between the two germline ends. From germline, CDR1 is MGHRA and CDR2 YSYEKL. What was sequenced was peripheral blood. This receptor was taken from a man in his fifties or sixties with active COVID-19. The chain carries TRBV4-1 and TRBJ2-5; a possible D gene is TRBD1 (5 bases). This CDR3 reads CASSPIQGIQETQYF. The CDR3 DNA follows: TGCGCCAGCAGCCCAATCCAGGGTATCCAAGAGACCCAGTACTTC.